This is a list of T cell receptor beta chains from one sample in a study of cytomegalovirus exposure and HLA in healthy donors. TCRdb's copy holds only in-frame clones and misses some; the assay was immunoSEQ multiplex PCR. The top ten clones hold 3% to 4% of a sample with 100,000 or so clones, 85% to 90% of them seen once. Material: PBMCs. The source of these receptors is a woman aged 18-29 years in good health and CMV-seropositive. The CDR3 runs from the conserved cysteine through the conserved F or W. Fields, in order: clone size, J gene, V gene, D gene, CDR3 DNA, CDR3 protein. The D gene is left open where the match is weak. Only some rows state a clone size, as once, few, many or a class for expanded clones.

size: -
J: TRBJ2-7
V: TRBV5-4
D: TRBD2
DNA: TGTGCCAGCAGCTCGCCGGGGGGGACCGAGCAGTACTTC
CDR3: CASSSPGGTEQYF

size: -
J: TRBJ2-5
V: TRBV2
D: -
DNA: TGTGCCAGCAGTGACCTAGCCCCACAAGAGACCCAGTACTTC
CDR3: CASSDLAPQETQYF

size: -
J: TRBJ2-1
V: TRBV4-1
D: -
DNA: TGCGCCAGCAGCCAAGATCCGACGGGGAGCTCCTACAATGAGCAGTTCTTC
CDR3: CASSQDPTGSSYNEQFF

size: -
J: TRBJ2-1
V: TRBV19
D: TRBD2
DNA: TGTGCCAGTAGTATCCTCCTCCGGACTAGCGGTTACAATGAGCAGTTCTTC
CDR3: CASSILLRTSGYNEQFF

size: -
J: TRBJ2-5
V: TRBV7-2
D: -
DNA: TGTGCCAGCAGCCCCACTAGGGAAGAAGAGACCCAGTACTTC
CDR3: CASSPTREEETQYF

size: -
J: TRBJ2-2
V: TRBV27
D: TRBD2
DNA: TGTGCCAGCAGACCCGATAGGGCGGGAGGGCTGGGGACCGGGGAGCTGTTTTTT
CDR3: CASRPDRAGGLGTGELFF

size: -
J: TRBJ1-1
V: TRBV28
D: -
DNA: TGTGCCAGCAGTTTTGACTATCCCGAGGGTCAAGCTTTCTTT
CDR3: CASSFDYPEGQAFF

size: -
J: TRBJ2-7
V: TRBV5-1
D: -
DNA: TGCGCCAGCAGCTTGGCCGAGCGGACCCCCTACGAGCAGTACTTC
CDR3: CASSLAERTPYEQYF

size: -
J: TRBJ1-1
V: TRBV27
D: -
DNA: TGTGCCAGCAGTTTGGGGGGTATGAGCACTGAAGCTTTCTTT
CDR3: CASSLGGMSTEAFF

size: once
J: TRBJ1-4
V: TRBV25-1
D: -
DNA: TGTGCCAGCAGTGGTCGTGAAAAACTGTTTTTT
CDR3: CASSGREKLFF

size: few
J: TRBJ1-6
V: TRBV11-2
D: -
DNA: TGTGCCAGCAGCTTAGGACAGATATATAATTCACCCCTCCACTTT
CDR3: CASSLGQIYNSPLHF

size: -
J: TRBJ1-5
V: TRBV15
D: -
DNA: TGTGCCACCAGCAGAGATTTGGGGGCAAGTCAGCCCCAGCATTTT
CDR3: CATSRDLGASQPQHF

size: -
J: TRBJ1-2
V: TRBV4-1
D: TRBD1
DNA: TGCGCCAGCAGCCAAGATTCAGGGGGTTCAAGGGAAGGCTACACCTTC
CDR3: CASSQDSGGSREGYTF

size: -
J: TRBJ2-2
V: TRBV15
D: TRBD2
DNA: TGTGCCACCAGCAGAGGACTAGCGGGGGGAACCGGGGAGCTGTTTTTT
CDR3: CATSRGLAGGTGELFF

size: few
J: TRBJ2-5
V: TRBV29-1
D: -
DNA: TGCAGCGTTGAAACTCTCCTCTTACTGGTTGACTTC
CDR3: CSVETLLLLVDF

size: -
J: TRBJ2-7
V: TRBV19
D: TRBD1
DNA: TGTGCCAGTAAAAGGTACAGGGGGCGCGGCGAGCAGTACTTC
CDR3: CASKRYRGRGEQYF

size: -
J: TRBJ1-1
V: TRBV12-5
D: -
DNA: TGTGCTAGTGGTTTGGTGGTGAGCCAAAGGAACACTGAAGCTTTCTTT
CDR3: CASGLVVSQRNTEAFF